This record concerns one T cell receptor beta chain sequence. Its matching antigen is unknown. The data originate from a study of T cell responses to AZD1222 COVID-19 vaccine. Study outcomes and limitations: Only a handful of people who got AZD1222 tested seropositive at baseline. After the peak T cell response, and only then, were repertoires sampled. Nearly half of spike-specific TCRs reportedly go after variant regions that carry no mutations.

CDR1 SGHDT and CDR2 YYEEEE come from the germline V gene. This CDR3 is 16 amino acids long. The ends lost 3 bases at V and 6 bases at J; junction bases unmatched: 9. Assay: immunoSEQ multiplex PCR; the TCRdb copy retains only in-frame clones and omits some. The table includes fewer than 200,000 clones, about 90% detected once. Sequenced here: peripheral blood, sampled 28 days after the second AZD1222 dose. The chain links TRBV5-6 to TRBJ1-5; 10 positions match TRBD1. The clonotype originates from an adult who received the AZD1222 COVID-19 vaccine. The CDR3 sequence is CASSSKGQGRSQPQHF. The CDR3 region has the DNA TGTGCCAGCAGCTCCAAGGGACAGGGGCGGAGTCAGCCCCAGCATTTT.